The TCR beta chain under discussion was sequenced for a study of blood T cell repertoires in COVID-19. For the study at large: Both acute and convalescent COVID-19 samples were obtained from the United States, Italy and Spain. In each case, the material was cDNA or gDNA derived from T cells, B-cell-depleted T cells, or PBMCs.

The CDR3 runs to 12 residues. The V end was cut by 1 base, the J end by 6 bases, with 7 bases between. Looked up from germline, CDR1 is SEHNR and CDR2 is FQNEAQ (reference sequence). In the source study's methods: Estimation of nucleated cell counts relied on the amplification of reference gene primers. This table comes from immunoSEQ multiplex PCR, and its TCRdb copy is limited to in-frame clones, with some not included. That table is the source of V, J and clone size, and D and trimming were worked out from the DNA. The sample includes about 240,000 clones, approximately 86% of them seen just once.

Sequenced material: peripheral blood. The rearrangement links TRBV7-9 to TRBJ2-7; D not resolved. The TCR was taken from a woman in her sixties or seventies with active or convalescent COVID-19. CDR3 coding DNA: TGTGCCAGCAGCTTAGTTAGTCCCGAGCAGTACTTC. This sequence encodes CASSLVSPEQYF.